Listed below are T cell receptor beta chains from one sample, sequenced in a study of T-cell memory formation after mild COVID-19. MiXCR, run by TCRdb on the 5' RACE reads, gives a single entry per CDR3 protein. Of about 170,000 distinct CDR3 sequences listed, about an eighth were seen once; the top ten hold roughly 3.4%. Sequenced input: PBMCs or a T cell subset sorted from them (not recorded which). The receptors originated from a man aged 18 to 30 who had mild COVID-19 (a few samples of this study predate the infection). Cell type and time point are not known. Each CDR3 is given without its conserved first and last residue.

j_call v_call cdr3_aa
TRBJ2-5 TRBV20-1 SPIAGGHETQY
TRBJ2-4 TRBV10-3 AISETGEVQY
TRBJ2-5 TRBV7-2 ASSLPGGGYGTQY
TRBJ2-5 TRBV7-2 ASNLSGEETQY
TRBJ2-5 TRBV27 ASSLLSGGGETQY
TRBJ1-2 TRBV6-1 ASIGDNSQGYT
TRBJ2-1 TRBV20-1 SASRGSLRYNEQF
TRBJ1-1 TRBV19 ASRSGTSTEAF
TRBJ2-1 TRBV5-4 ASSLVDRDNEQF
TRBJ1-4 TRBV7-9 ASTRTGEEKLF
TRBJ2-1 TRBV24-1 ATSDPYNEQF
TRBJ1-1 TRBV29-1 SVRGNTEAF
TRBJ2-3 TRBV5-6 ASSRLVPRGRRDTQY